Each of the 31 T cell receptor beta chains below was sequenced from the same sample in a study of blood T cell repertoires in COVID-19. Method: immunoSEQ multiplex PCR; TCRdb's copy keeps in-frame clones and lacks some. The top ten hold 16% of the sample, which has around 77,000 clones, over 85% seen once. Source material: peripheral blood. All receptors derive from a woman of 80 years or more with active or convalescent COVID-19.

This clone is a singleton in its sample. This chain links TRBV7-2 with TRBJ2-5; 13 bases agree with TRBD2. Germline CDR1 reads SGHTA; CDR2 reads FQGNSA. Losses at the gene ends were 5 bases for V and 6 bases for J; bases not matched to a gene: 6. The CDR3 extends over 15 amino acids. CDR3 nucleotide sequence: TGTGCCAGCAGCACCGGACTAGCGGGGGTGAAGACCCAGTACTTC. Translating gives CASSTGLAGVKTQYF.

The chain couples TRBV27 to TRBJ2-7; a possible D gene is TRBD2 (5 bases). This CDR3 comprises 15 residues. Germline loops: CDR1 MNHEY, CDR2 SMNVEV (reference sequence). The ends were cut back, 3 bases at V and 0 bases at J, with 12 bases in the middle. Here the CDR3 DNA reads TGTGCCAGCAGTTTCTCGGCGGGCAGCTCCTACGAGCAGTACTTC. Translated: CASSFSAGSSYEQYF.

This sequence joins TRBV28 and TRBJ2-5; a weak D match, TRBD1 (6 bases). Germline-derived CDR1 and CDR2 are MDHEN and SYDVKM. The CDR3 extends over 14 amino acids. Trimming took off 5 bases at V and 1 base at J, with 11 bases between the two ends. The CDR3 nucleotides read TGTGCCAGCAGTGGTCGGACAGTCCAAGAGACCCAGTACTTC. It specifies CASSGRTVQETQYF. Together with reference TRBV28 and TRBJ2-5, the CDR3 gives the full variable domain: DVKVTQSSRYLVKRTGEKVFLECVQDMDHENMFWYRQDPGLGLRLIYFSYDVKMKEKGDIPEGYSVSREKKERFSLILESASTNQTSMYLCASSGRTVQETQYFGPGTRLLVL.

The chain couples TRBV3-1 (or the pseudogene TRBV3-2) to TRBJ2-5, with 7 positions matching TRBD1. CDR1 and CDR2 from the germline V gene are LGHDT and YNNKEL (reference sequence). This CDR3 has 15 residues. V was pared by 2 bases and J by 2 bases, with 5 bases of the junction left unmatched. The CDR3 sequence is CASSQMGQKQETQYF. The DNA of the CDR3 is TGTGCCAGCAGCCAAATGGGACAGAAACAAGAGACCCAGTACTTC.

The chain has TRBV9 and TRBJ1-2; 7 bases align to TRBD1. Looked up from germline, CDR1 is SGDLS and CDR2 is YYNGEE. V trimming: 6 bases; J trimming: 6 bases; junction bases outside the gene matches: 11. The CDR3 spans 14 residues. CDR3 DNA: TGTGCCAGCACCCAAATTGACAGGGATCATGGCTACACCTTC. It is translated as CASTQIDRDHGYTF.

V gene TRBV23-1 combines with J gene TRBJ1-1; no clear D. TRBV23-1 is sorted into the ORF group, with uncertain function. The CDR3 is made up of 12 amino acids. This CDR3 reads CALTTGVPEAFF. The DNA of the CDR3 is TGCGCGTTGACGACCGGGGTACCTGAAGCTTTCTTT.

The V and J genes are TRBV6-2 or TRBV6-3 and TRBJ1-1; no clear D. From germline, CDR1 is MNHEY and CDR2 SVGEGT. The CDR3 is 14 amino acids. Trimming removed 2 bases from V and 5 bases from J, with 12 bases in between. This chain's CDR3 is CASSYDIRGTEAFF. DNA for the CDR3: TGTGCCAGCAGTTACGACATTCGAGGGACTGAAGCTTTCTTT.

This chain connects TRBV7-8 to TRBJ1-1; tentative D call: TRBD1 (5 bases). V gave up 2 bases and J gave up 3 bases, with 10 bases separating them. CDR3 size: 14 residues. From germline, CDR1 is SGHVS and CDR2 FQNEAQ. The CDR3, as DNA: TGTGCCAGCAGCTTAAGGGTAGGGGACACTGAAGCTTTCTTT. It encodes CASSLRVGDTEAFF.

This rearrangement joins TRBV2 to TRBJ1-3; 8 positions match TRBD1. Unmatched junction bases numbered 7, after V lost 10 bases and J lost 5 bases. Germline lookup yields CDR1 SNHLY and CDR2 FYNNEI. The CDR3 spans 13 residues. The DNA for the CDR3 is TGTGCCAATCAGGGGGCACTTCGAAACACCATATATTTT. Its protein is CANQGALRNTIYF.

In this sample, this clone turned up once. The CDR3 sequence: CATLTPNTEAFF. In DNA form, the CDR3 reads TGTGCCACCCTTACACCTAACACTGAAGCTTTCTTT. The genes are TRBV10-3 and TRBJ1-1; no reliable D call. This CDR3 contains 12 residues. Germline lookup yields CDR1 ENHRY and CDR2 SYGVKD. Trimming stripped 10 bases from V and 2 bases from J, with 11 bases between.

In nucleotides, the CDR3 is TGTGCCAGCAGCCAAGTGGACAGTAGATATGGCTACACCTTC. It encodes CASSQVDSRYGYTF. This chain joins TRBV14 and TRBJ1-2; D possibly corresponds to TRBD1 (6 bases). This CDR3 is 14 amino acids long. CDR1 and CDR2 from the germline V gene are SGHDN and FVKESK. The germline V and J ends were trimmed by 1 base and 5 bases, with 11 bases remaining between them.

This clone was recorded once. This CDR3 reads CAWAYLTNYGYTF. The DNA of the CDR3 is TGTGCCTGGGCCTATTTGACTAACTATGGCTACACCTTC. V and J are TRBV30 and TRBJ1-2; D is uncertain. This CDR3 is 13 amino acids long. Germline V lookup: CDR1 GTSNPN, CDR2 SVGIG (reference sequence). The V gene lost 5 bases and the J gene lost 0 bases, with 10 bases spanning the gap.

This clone occurred once. The CDR3 spells CASASGAARNTEAFF. The CDR3 bases are TGTGCCAGCGCAAGCGGCGCGGCCAGGAACACTGAAGCTTTCTTT. The chain combines TRBV6-6 with TRBJ1-1, with D unresolved. The V end was cut by 8 bases, the J end by 1 base, with 17 bases between. The CDR3 has 15 amino acids. Per germline, CDR1 MNHNY and CDR2 SVGAGI (reference sequence).

CDR3 region: CASSSTATNEKLFF. The CDR3 bases are TGTGCCAGCAGCTCGACAGCAACTAATGAAAAACTGTTTTTT. The J gene is TRBJ1-4, the V gene TRBV3-1 (or the pseudogene TRBV3-2); D may be TRBD1 (5 bases). Germline-derived CDR1 and CDR2 are LGHDT and YNNKEL (reference sequence). Trimming removed 5 bases from V and 0 bases from J, with 7 bases in between. The length of the CDR3 is 14 residues.

V gene TRBV4-2 combines with J gene TRBJ1-1; 9 nucleotides line up with TRBD1. The J segment lost 5 bases and the V segment lost 2 bases, leaving 3 bases of the junction unmatched. The CDR3 length is 14 residues. The V gene's germline CDR1 is LGHNA and CDR2 YNFKEQ. The CDR3 reads CASSQRDRETEAFF. Here the CDR3 DNA reads TGTGCCAGCAGCCAAAGGGACAGGGAGACTGAAGCTTTCTTT.

The chain has TRBV19 and TRBJ1-2; TRBD1 matches 8 bases. There are 15 residues in the CDR3. The germline gives CDR1 LNHDA, CDR2 SQIVND (reference sequence). Trimming at V came to 4 bases and at J to 2 bases, leaving 6 bases not matched to a gene. The CDR3 here is CASSTDRGENYGYTF. The CDR3 DNA sequence: TGTGCCAGTAGTACCGACAGGGGAGAAAACTATGGCTACACCTTC.

V gene TRBV18 combines with J gene TRBJ1-1; D is undetermined. Per the germline V gene, CDR1 is KGHSH and CDR2 is LQKENI. This CDR3 contains 16 residues. V was shortened by 1 base and J by 0 bases, with 12 bases between the two germline ends. CDR3 in DNA: TGTGCCAGCTCACCACGAGGTGAGTCGGTGAACACTGAAGCTTTCTTT. Protein: CASSPRGESVNTEAFF.

The chain joins TRBV19 to TRBJ2-7; D unclear. This CDR3 contains 14 residues. V was trimmed by 6 bases and J by 0 bases, leaving 12 bases between them. From germline, CDR1 is LNHDA and CDR2 SQIVND (reference sequence). CDR3 loop: CASSADIHSYEQYF. Written as DNA, the CDR3 is TGTGCCAGTAGCGCTGACATCCACTCCTACGAGCAGTACTTC.

This chain uses TRBV4-2 with TRBJ2-1; 9 bases match TRBD2. This CDR3 has 15 residues. Germline V lookup: CDR1 LGHNA, CDR2 YNFKEQ. V was clipped by 1 base and J by 5 bases; unmatched bases: 3. CDR3: CASSQGGGGDNEQFF. The DNA of the CDR3 is TGTGCCAGCAGCCAAGGCGGCGGGGGGGACAATGAGCAGTTCTTC.

CDR3 DNA: TGCGCCAGCCGTGAGGGGGATCCAACTAATGAAAAACTGTTTTTT. Its protein is CASREGDPTNEKLFF. The chain joins TRBV5-1 to TRBJ1-4; weak D call: TRBD1 (6 bases). V lost 7 bases to trimming and J lost 0 bases, with 13 bases between them. Germline V gene data show CDR1 as SGHRS and CDR2 as YFSETQ. CDR3 length: 15 amino acids.

V is TRBV4-3 and J is TRBJ2-2, with TRBD2 matching over 12 bases. The J segment lost 5 bases and the V segment lost 3 bases, leaving 4 bases of the junction unmatched. CDR3 length: 16 residues. Germline V gene sequence: CDR1 LGHNA, CDR2 YSLEER. The DNA of the CDR3 is TGCGCCAGCAGCCAGATTACTAGCGGGGGGACCGGGGAGCTGTTTTTT. Its translation: CASSQITSGGTGELFF.

This sequence joins TRBV11-2 and TRBJ2-7, with TRBD2 identical over 11 bases. This CDR3 region has 16 residues. J was trimmed by 2 bases and V by 5 bases; bases with no gene match: 8. Germline V lookup: CDR1 SGHAT, CDR2 FQNNGV. CDR3 protein: CASSHIAGGRTYEQYF. CDR3 nucleotides: TGTGCCAGCAGCCACATAGCGGGGGGGCGGACCTACGAGCAGTACTTC.

The V and J genes are TRBV19 and TRBJ1-2; 7 bases line up with TRBD1. V lost 7 bases to trimming and J lost 6 bases; unmatched junction nucleotides: 17. This CDR3 comprises 16 residues. The germline CDR1 and CDR2 sequences are LNHDA and SQIVND (reference sequence). CDR3 protein: CASKGGQSTGANGYTF. The CDR3 bases are TGTGCCAGTAAGGGGGGACAGAGTACCGGTGCGAATGGCTACACCTTC. The full variable domain, completed using reference TRBV19 and TRBJ1-2, is DGGITQSPKYLFRKEGQNVTLSCEQNLNHDAMYWYRQDPGQGLRLIYYSQIVNDFQKGDIAEGYSVSREKKESFPLTVTSAQKNPTAFYLCASKGGQSTGANGYTFGSGTRLTVV.

CDR3 DNA: TGTGCCAGCAGTCTAAGACATTATGGCTACACCTTC. As protein: CASSLRHYGYTF. This chain uses TRBV28 with TRBJ1-2; D is unresolved. The CDR3 extends over 12 amino acids. Germline V lookup: CDR1 MDHEN, CDR2 SYDVKM. Between the trimmed V and J ends, which lost 5 bases and 5 bases, there was a span of 9 bases.

The rearrangement joins TRBV5-1 to TRBJ2-1, with 15 bases matching TRBD2. The CDR3 is made up of 16 amino acids. Germline V CDR1 and CDR2: SGHRS, YFSETQ. The V and J ends lost 2 bases and 6 bases, in that order; junction bases with no gene match: 3. The CDR3 coding sequence is TGCGCCAGCAGCTTTGGACTAGCGGGGGGGCTCAATGAGCAGTTCTTC. It is translated as CASSFGLAGGLNEQFF.

The chain carries TRBV4-1 and TRBJ2-7; tentative D call: TRBD1 (6 bases). Trimming removed 4 bases from V and 6 bases from J, with 22 bases in between. The V gene's germline CDR1 is MGHRA and CDR2 YSYEKL. The length of the CDR3 is 16 residues. The CDR3 DNA is TGCGCCAGCAGCCCAGGGTGGATTGGACAGTTCGCCGAGCAGTACTTC. It translates to CASSPGWIGQFAEQYF.

The rearrangement uses TRBV3-1 (or the pseudogene TRBV3-2) and TRBJ1-2, with unresolved D. The CDR3 contains 15 residues. Per germline, CDR1 LGHDT and CDR2 YNNKEL (reference sequence). V dropped 1 base and J dropped 8 bases, with 17 bases sitting between them. The CDR3 is CASSQAFRGVGGYTF. CDR3 bases: TGTGCCAGCAGCCAAGCCTTCCGCGGGGTTGGGGGCTACACCTTC.

V and J are TRBV10-3 and TRBJ2-7; no reliable D call. The CDR3 loop spans 12 amino acids. Trimming left V 4 bases short and J 0 bases short, with 4 bases between. Germline lookup yields CDR1 ENHRY and CDR2 SYGVKD. The CDR3 spells CAISGPSYEQYF. The CDR3 coding sequence is TGTGCCATCAGTGGGCCCTCCTACGAGCAGTACTTC.

The chain couples TRBV7-9 to TRBJ2-2; 8 nucleotides align to TRBD2. The CDR3 is 16 residues long. J lost 2 bases, V lost 4 bases, and 6 bases had no gene match. Germline CDR1 and CDR2: SEHNR and FQNEAQ (reference sequence). CDR3 in amino acids: CASSSRGGFNTGELFF. The CDR3 region has the DNA TGTGCCAGCAGCTCCCGGGGGGGGTTTAACACCGGGGAGCTGTTTTTT.

The chain has TRBV18 and TRBJ1-1, with D possibly TRBD1 on 5 matching bases. CDR1 is KGHSH, CDR2 LQKENI, per germline. This CDR3 is 14 amino acids long. V dropped 2 bases and J dropped 1 base, with 8 bases sitting between them. The CDR3 DNA reads as TGTGCCAGCTCACCAACACAGGAGAACACTGAAGCTTTCTTT. The encoded protein is CASSPTQENTEAFF.

This chain uses TRBV18 with TRBJ2-1; 7 positions agree with TRBD2. Germline CDR1 and CDR2: KGHSH and LQKENI. This CDR3 has 15 residues. With V trimmed by 3 bases and J by 7 bases, 9 bases remained unmatched. The CDR3 nucleotides read TGTGCCAGCTCACCCACGAGACCAGCGGGGAATGAGCAGTTCTTC. This translates into CASSPTRPAGNEQFF.